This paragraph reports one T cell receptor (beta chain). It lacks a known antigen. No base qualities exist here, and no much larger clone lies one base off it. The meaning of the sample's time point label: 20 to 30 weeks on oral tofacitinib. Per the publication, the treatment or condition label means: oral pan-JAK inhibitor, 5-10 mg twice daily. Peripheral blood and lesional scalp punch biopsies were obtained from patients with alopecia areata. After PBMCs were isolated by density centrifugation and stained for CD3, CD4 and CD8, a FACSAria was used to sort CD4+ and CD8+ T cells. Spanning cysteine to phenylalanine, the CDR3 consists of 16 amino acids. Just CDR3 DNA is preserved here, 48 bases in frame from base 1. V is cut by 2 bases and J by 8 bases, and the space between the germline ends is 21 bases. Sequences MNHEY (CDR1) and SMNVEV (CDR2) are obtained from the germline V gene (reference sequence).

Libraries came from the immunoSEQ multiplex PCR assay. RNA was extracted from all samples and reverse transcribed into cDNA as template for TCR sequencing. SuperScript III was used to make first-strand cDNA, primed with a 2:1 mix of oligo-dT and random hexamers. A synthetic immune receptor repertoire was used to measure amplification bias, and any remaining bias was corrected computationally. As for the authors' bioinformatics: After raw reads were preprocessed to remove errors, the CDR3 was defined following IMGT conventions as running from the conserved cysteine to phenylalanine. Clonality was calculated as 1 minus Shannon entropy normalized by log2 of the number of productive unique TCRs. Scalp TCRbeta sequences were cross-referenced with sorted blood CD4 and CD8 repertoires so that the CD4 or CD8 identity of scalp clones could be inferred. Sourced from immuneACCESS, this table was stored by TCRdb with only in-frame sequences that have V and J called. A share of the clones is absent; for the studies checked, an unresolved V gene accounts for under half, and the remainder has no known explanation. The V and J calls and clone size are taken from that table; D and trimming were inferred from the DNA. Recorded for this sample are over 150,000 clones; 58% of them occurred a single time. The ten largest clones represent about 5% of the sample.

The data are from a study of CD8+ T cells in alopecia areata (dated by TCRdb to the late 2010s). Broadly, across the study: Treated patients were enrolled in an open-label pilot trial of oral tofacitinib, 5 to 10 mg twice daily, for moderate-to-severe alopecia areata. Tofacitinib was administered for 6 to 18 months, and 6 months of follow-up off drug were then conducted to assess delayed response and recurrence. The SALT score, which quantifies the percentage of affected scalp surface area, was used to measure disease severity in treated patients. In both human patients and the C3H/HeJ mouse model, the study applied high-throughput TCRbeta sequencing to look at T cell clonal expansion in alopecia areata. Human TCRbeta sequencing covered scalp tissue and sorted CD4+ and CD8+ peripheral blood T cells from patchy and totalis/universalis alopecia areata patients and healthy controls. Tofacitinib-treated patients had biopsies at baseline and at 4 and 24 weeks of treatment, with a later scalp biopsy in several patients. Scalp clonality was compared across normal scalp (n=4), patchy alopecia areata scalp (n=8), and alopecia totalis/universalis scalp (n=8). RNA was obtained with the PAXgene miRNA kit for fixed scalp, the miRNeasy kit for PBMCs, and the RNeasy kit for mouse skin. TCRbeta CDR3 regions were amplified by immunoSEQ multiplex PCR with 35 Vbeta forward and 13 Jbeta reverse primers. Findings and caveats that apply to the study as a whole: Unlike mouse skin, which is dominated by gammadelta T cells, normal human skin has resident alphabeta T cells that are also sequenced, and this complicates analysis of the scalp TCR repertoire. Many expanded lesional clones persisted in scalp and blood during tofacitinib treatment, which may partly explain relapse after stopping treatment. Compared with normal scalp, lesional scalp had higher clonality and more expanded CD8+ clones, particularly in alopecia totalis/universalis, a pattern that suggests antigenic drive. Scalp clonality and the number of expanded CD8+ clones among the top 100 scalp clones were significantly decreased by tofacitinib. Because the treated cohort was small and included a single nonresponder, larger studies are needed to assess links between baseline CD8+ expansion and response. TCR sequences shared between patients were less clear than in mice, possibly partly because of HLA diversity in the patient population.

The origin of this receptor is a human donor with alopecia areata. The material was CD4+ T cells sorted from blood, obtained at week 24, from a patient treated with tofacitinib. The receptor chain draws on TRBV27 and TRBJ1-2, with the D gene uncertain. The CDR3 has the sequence CASSLRPRRDYGGYTF. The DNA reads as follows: TGTGCCAGCAGTTTACGTCCCAGAAGAGACTATGGCGGCTACACCTTC.